This passage covers 16 T cell receptor beta chains from one sample sequenced in a study of blood T cells in healthy people across ages. A sample-barcoded 5' primer and a J-beta primer mix were used in a second PCR of roughly 7 to 11 cycles. Each CDR3 protein is one row after TCRdb ran MiXCR on the 5' RACE reads. The profile shows 730,000 or so distinct CDR3 sequences, 40% to 45% of them singletons. Sample: blood. The origin of the receptors is a woman aged 60-75 years in good health.

The chain carries TRBV2 and TRBJ2-7, with 8 bases matching TRBD1. In germline, CDR1 is SNHLY, CDR2 FYNNEI. J was trimmed by 6 bases and V by 5 bases; bases with no gene match: 6. The CDR3 extends over 13 amino acids. The CDR3 nucleotides read TGTGCCAGCAGTTCCTGGACAGGGCTCGAGCAGTACTTC. This translates into CASSSWTGLEQYF.

The chain employs TRBV6-2 or TRBV6-3 and TRBJ2-1, with 8 nucleotides matching TRBD2. Per germline, CDR1 MNHEY and CDR2 SVGEGT. Germline trimming cut 5 bases from V and 5 bases from J; bases unmatched to any gene: 8. The CDR3 runs to 15 residues. Here the CDR3 reads CASSRISGKDNEQFF. Written as DNA, the CDR3 is TGTGCCAGCAGTAGAATTAGCGGGAAGGACAATGAGCAGTTCTTC.

The chain employs TRBV11-1 and TRBJ2-4; 9 bases are a match to TRBD1. The germline V gene has CDR1 SGHAT and CDR2 FQDESV (reference sequence). With V trimmed by 3 bases and J by 6 bases, 3 bases remained unmatched. This CDR3 has 14 amino acids. CDR3 sequence reads: CASSFPGQGNIQYF. The CDR3 bases are TGTGCCAGCAGCTTTCCGGGACAGGGAAACATTCAGTACTTC.

The chain uses TRBV7-9 and TRBJ2-4; D is ambiguous. The DNA end is more similar to TRBJ2-5, so the J call may be wrong. This CDR3 comprises 14 residues. The germline V gene has CDR1 SEHNR and CDR2 FQNEAQ (reference sequence). The CDR3 loop reads CASSLEGREETQYF. As DNA, the CDR3 is TGTGCCAGCAGCTTAGAGGGCAGAGAAGAGACCCAGTACTTC.

J is TRBJ2-5 and V is TRBV12-3 or TRBV12-4, with D possibly being TRBD1 (5 bases). The CDR3 has 16 amino acids. V was shortened by 3 bases and J by 5 bases, with 19 bases between the two germline ends. CDR3 sequence reads: CASSFAGRIGGETQYF. The CDR3 DNA sequence: TGTGCCAGCAGTTTCGCAGGGCGGATTGGTGGGGAGACCCAGTACTTC.

The sample holds many counts of this clonotype. V is TRBV7-2 and J is TRBJ1-5, with TRBD1 matching 11 bases. CDR1 and CDR2 from the germline V gene are SGHTA and FQGNSA. The CDR3 runs to 15 residues. Trimming cost V 5 bases and J 11 bases; bases outside gene matches: 11. The CDR3 DNA sequence: TGTGCCAGCAGCCAACGGGGGACAGGGGGTTGGTCCCAGCATTTT. Translating it yields CASSQRGTGGWSQHF.

The chain is built from TRBV7-2 and TRBJ1-2; the match to TRBD1 covers 7 bases. Germline values: CDR1 SGHTA, CDR2 FQGNSA. CDR3 size: 15 residues. After removal of 0 bases from V and 7 bases from J, the junction contained 8 bases not matched to a gene. This chain's CDR3 is CASSLARGTDSGYTF. The CDR3 DNA sequence: TGTGCCAGCAGCTTAGCGAGGGGGACAGATTCTGGCTACACCTTC.

This sequence joins TRBV12-5 and TRBJ1-5; D gene unclear. CDR3 length: 14 residues. V was pared by 1 base and J by 6 bases, with 10 bases between. CDR1 and CDR2 (germline): LGHNT, FRNRAP. In DNA form, the CDR3 reads TGTGCTAGTGGTTTGGGTGAAGGAGGTCAGCCCCAGCATTTT. Its translation is CASGLGEGGQPQHF. The whole variable domain, remainder taken from reference TRBV12-5 and TRBJ1-5, is DARVTQTPRHKVTEMGQEVTMRCQPILGHNTVFWYRQTMMQGLELLAYFRNRAPLDDSGMPKDRFSAEMPDATLATLKIQPSEPRDSAVYFCASGLGEGGQPQHFGDGTRLSIL.

This clonotype was detected a few times. V and J are TRBV9 and TRBJ1-4; tentative D call: TRBD1 (6 bases). Germline assignment: CDR1 SGDLS and CDR2 YYNGEE. CDR3 length equals 17 residues. Trimming took off 4 bases at V and 4 bases at J, with 20 bases between the two ends. The CDR3 DNA reads as TGTGCCAGCAGCACGCAACCCTCAGGGACACTTAATGAAAAACTGTTTTTT. This sequence encodes CASSTQPSGTLNEKLFF.

The chain has TRBV20-1 and TRBJ2-3, with D possibly being TRBD2 (6 bases). CDR3 length: 15 residues. Germline-derived CDR1 and CDR2 are DFQATT and SNEGSKA (reference sequence). Trimming left V 0 bases short and J 0 bases short, with 10 bases between. CDR3: CSARDAEGSTDTQYF. CDR3 in DNA: TGCAGTGCTAGAGACGCGGAGGGGAGCACAGATACGCAGTATTTT.

At least ten counts were recorded for this clonotype. V is TRBV13 and J is TRBJ2-7; D may match TRBD1 or TRBD2 (5 bases each). The V end was cut by 3 bases, the J end by 1 base, with 10 bases between. The germline CDR1 and CDR2 sequences are PRHDT and FYEKMQ (reference sequence). The CDR3 sequence is 14 residues long. CDR3 amino acids: CASSLGPKSYEQYF. CDR3 in DNA: TGTGCCAGCAGCTTGGGACCCAAGTCCTACGAGCAGTACTTC.

The rearrangement uses TRBV4-3 and TRBJ2-3; D ambiguous. Trimming cost V 0 bases and J 6 bases, with 13 bases left between them. The CDR3 has 15 residues. The V gene's germline CDR1 is LGHNA and CDR2 YSLEER. Here the CDR3 reads CASSQDLEPPDTQYF. The CDR3 nucleotides are TGCGCCAGCAGCCAAGATTTGGAGCCCCCGGATACGCAGTATTTT.

A note on this clonotype: The junction differs from germline at one of its ends, possibly a read error. This chain uses TRBV7-7 with TRBJ2-5, with D perhaps matching TRBD2 (5 bases). This CDR3 has 15 residues. Germline lookup yields CDR1 SSHAT and CDR2 FNYEAQ (reference sequence). CDR3 in DNA: TGTGCTAGCAGCTCGCTCCCGGACTTCCAAGAGACCCAGTACTTC. Amino acids: CASSSLPDFQETQYF.

The chain links TRBV29-1 to TRBJ2-1; a possible D gene is TRBD2 (5 bases). The V and J ends lost 0 bases and 9 bases respectively, with 15 bases between them. Per the germline V gene, CDR1 is SQVTM and CDR2 is ANQGSEA. The CDR3 sequence is 14 residues long. The CDR3 bases are TGCAGCGTTGAAGATCCTGAGGGTCGGGGTGAGCAGTTCTTC. Protein: CSVEDPEGRGEQFF.

In regard to this clonotype: It may be a read error: a sequence one base away is much more abundant. The chain joins TRBV25-1 to TRBJ1-2, with 10 bases aligning to TRBD1. Germline loops: CDR1 MGHDK, CDR2 SYGVNS. This CDR3 contains 14 residues. The V and J ends lost 6 bases and 8 bases, in that order; junction bases with no gene match: 9. Written as DNA, the CDR3 is TGTGCCAGCAGGGAACCGGGACAGGGGACCGGCTACACCTTC. Translation gives CASREPGQGTGYTF.

This clonotype was found many times. The V and J genes are TRBV6-2 or TRBV6-3 and TRBJ2-6, with TRBD1 identical over 9 bases. Germline assignment: CDR1 MNHEY and CDR2 SVGEGT. The CDR3 is 17 amino acids. J lost 2 bases, V lost 6 bases, and 8 bases had no gene match. The CDR3 loop is CASSHDRGSTGANVLTF. The CDR3 DNA sequence: TGTGCCAGCAGCCACGACAGGGGGTCGACTGGGGCCAACGTCCTGACTTTC.